These T cell receptor beta chains were read from a single sample in a study of OX40 agonist ivuxolimab in advanced cancers. Repertoires were generated with immunoSEQ multiplex PCR, while TCRdb's copy carries only in-frame clones and drops some. The sample holds more than 70,000 clones, approximately 88% seen once. The material was CD4+ or CD8+ T cells sorted from blood, obtained in a trial of the OX40 agonist ivuxolimab. The source is an adult with an advanced solid tumor such as melanoma, head and neck, liver or kidney cancer. Both conserved end residues are part of each CDR3. The order of the fields is D gene, CDR3 length, J gene, V gene, clone size, CDR3 DNA, CDR3 protein. D genes are given only for firm matches. A clone size is listed for some rows: how often the clone was seen (once, few, many), or a class if it is expanded.

. | 17 | TRBJ2-2 | TRBV18 | . | TGTGCCAGCTCCGGAACTACGGGGCGGCAGAACACCGGGGAGCTGTTTTTT | CASSGTTGRQNTGELFF
. | 13 | TRBJ2-5 | TRBV15 | . | TGTGCCACCAGCAGAGGGGACGAAGAGACCCAGTACTTC | CATSRGDEETQYF
. | 14 | TRBJ2-7 | TRBV7-2 | . | TGTGCCAGCAGCGTTACAGGGAGCTCCTACGAGCAGTACTTC | CASSVTGSSYEQYF
. | 16 | TRBJ2-7 | TRBV6-5 | . | TGTGCCAGCAGTTACTCGGCCGCGGTCGGTCCCTACGAGCAGTACTTC | CASSYSAAVGPYEQYF
. | 15 | TRBJ1-6 | TRBV11-2 | . | TGTGCCAGCAGGGTTTTCGGACGGACCCATTCACCCCTCCACTTT | CASRVFGRTHSPLHF
. | 11 | TRBJ1-2 | TRBV9 | . | TGTGCCAGCAGCGGTAACTATGGCTACACCTTC | CASSGNYGYTF
TRBD2 | 15 | TRBJ2-5 | TRBV27 | . | TGTGCCAGCAGTTCCCCACTAGCGGGAGGGGAGACCCAGTACTTC | CASSSPLAGGETQYF
. | 10 | TRBJ2-5 | TRBV2 | once | TGTGCCAGCAGTGGGGGCAGGGAGTACTTC | CASSGGREYF
TRBD1 | 15 | TRBJ2-7 | TRBV7-9 | . | TGTGCCAGCAGCGGCGGGACAGGGCTGAACTACGAGCAGTACTTC | CASSGGTGLNYEQYF
. | 14 | TRBJ2-7 | TRBV5-1 | . | TGCGCCAGCAGCTTGGTGGCAGGGTCGGGCGAGCAGTACTTC | CASSLVAGSGEQYF
. | 16 | TRBJ2-2 | TRBV19 | . | TGTGCCACCGTATCCTTCGGAGGGGCCTACACCGGGGAGCTGTTTTTT | CATVSFGGAYTGELFF
. | 16 | TRBJ1-6 | TRBV18 | few | TGTGCCAGCTCCCGGGATGGAGCCAGTGGGGAGTCACCCCTCCACTTT | CASSRDGASGESPLHF
. | 15 | TRBJ2-2 | TRBV5-1 | . | TGCGCCAGCAGGAGGAGGGGCGCGAACACCGGGGAGCTGTTTTTT | CASRRRGANTGELFF
. | 14 | TRBJ2-3 | TRBV28 | once | TGTGCCAGCAGTTTCAACACACGGCGGGATACGCAGTATTTT | CASSFNTRRDTQYF
. | 15 | TRBJ2-3 | TRBV28 | . | TGTGCCAGCAGTGGAGGGGGCGCGGGCACAGATACGCAGTATTTT | CASSGGGAGTDTQYF
. | 16 | TRBJ2-5 | TRBV2 | . | TGTGCCAGCAGTGAAAACCCCGGGACACCCAGGGAGACCCAGTACTTC | CASSENPGTPRETQYF
. | 14 | TRBJ2-4 | TRBV5-4 | . | TGTGCCAGCAGCTTGGCCGGGACTCAAAACATTCAGTACTTC | CASSLAGTQNIQYF
TRBD1 | 14 | TRBJ1-1 | TRBV10-2 | . | TGCGCCAGCAGACAGGGGCTCATGAACACTGAAGCTTTCTTT | CASRQGLMNTEAFF
. | 13 | TRBJ2-3 | TRBV5-1 | . | TGCGCCAGCAGTGGTTACTCCACAGATACGCAGTATTTT | CASSGYSTDTQYF
. | 14 | TRBJ1-6 | TRBV9 | . | TGTGCCAGCAGCGTAAAGGGAAGGAATTCACCCCTCCACTTT | CASSVKGRNSPLHF
TRBD2 | 15 | TRBJ2-7 | TRBV10-3 | once | TGTGCCATCACCCGGAATGGGGAGGGGCGCTACGAGCAGTACTTC | CAITRNGEGRYEQYF
. | 12 | TRBJ1-2 | TRBV5-4 | . | TGTGCCAGCAGTTTTCGGGCCTATGGCTACACCTTC | CASSFRAYGYTF
. | 14 | TRBJ2-3 | TRBV7-6 | few | TGTGCCAGCAGCTTACTAGGGTTCACAGATACGCAGTATTTT | CASSLLGFTDTQYF
. | 16 | TRBJ1-1 | TRBV5-1 | . | TGCGCCAGCAGCTCTATTACTAAGGGGCGCGGGACTGAAGCTTTCTTT | CASSSITKGRGTEAFF
TRBD1 | 13 | TRBJ2-1 | TRBV10-2 | . | TGCGCCACCTCGGGACAGGCGAACAATGAGCAGTTCTTC | CATSGQANNEQFF
TRBD2 | 18 | TRBJ2-4 | TRBV11-2 | . | TGTGCCAGCAGCTCCGCCCGACTAGCGGGGGAAGCCAAAAACATTCAGTACTTC | CASSSARLAGEAKNIQYF
TRBD1 | 15 | TRBJ1-4 | TRBV7-9 | . | TGTGCCAGCAGCTTGACAGGACAGGGAGGTGAAAAACTGTTTTTT | CASSLTGQGGEKLFF
. | 12 | TRBJ1-2 | TRBV25-1 | . | TGTGCCAGCAGTGAATATCTTGGGGCGTTCACCTTC | CASSEYLGAFTF
TRBD2 | 13 | TRBJ2-1 | TRBV7-7 | . | TGTGCTAGCAGCCCGGGACTAGAGAATGAGCAGTTCTTC | CASSPGLENEQFF
TRBD1 | 17 | TRBJ2-5 | TRBV15 | . | TGTGCCACCAGCAACCCTAAAGACAGGGGGTTCCGCGAGACCCAGTACTTC | CATSNPKDRGFRETQYF
TRBD2 | 13 | TRBJ2-7 | TRBV2 | . | TGTGCCAGCAGGGATAGCGGGGCATACGAGCAGTACTTC | CASRDSGAYEQYF
. | 13 | TRBJ2-7 | TRBV29-1 | once | TGCAGCGTTGAAGGCCGGGGGCTGGACGAGCAGTACTTC | CSVEGRGLDEQYF
. | 13 | TRBJ2-2 | TRBV7-9 | . | TGTGCCAGCAGCTTAGACGGCACCGGGGAGCTGTTTTTT | CASSLDGTGELFF
TRBD1 | 15 | TRBJ2-3 | TRBV18 | . | TGTGCCAGCTCACCGGGGACAGGGCTGACAGATACGCAGTATTTT | CASSPGTGLTDTQYF
. | 14 | TRBJ2-7 | TRBV5-1 | . | TGCGCCAGCAGCTTGGAGGGTAACTCCTACGAGCAGTACTTC | CASSLEGNSYEQYF
. | 16 | TRBJ2-7 | TRBV19 | . | TGTGCCAGTAGTATAAGCTGGCAGGGGGGGGCCTACGAGCAGTACTTC | CASSISWQGGAYEQYF